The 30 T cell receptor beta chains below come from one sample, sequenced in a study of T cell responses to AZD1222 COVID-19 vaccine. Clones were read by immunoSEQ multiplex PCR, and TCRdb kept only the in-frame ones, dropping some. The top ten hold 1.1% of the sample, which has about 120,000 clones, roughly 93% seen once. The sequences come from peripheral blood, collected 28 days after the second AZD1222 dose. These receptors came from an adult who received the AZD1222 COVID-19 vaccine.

The CDR3 region has the DNA TGCGCCAGCAGCCCAAGGGGGGGTTACTATGGCTACACCTTC. Its translation: CASSPRGGYYGYTF. The gene calls are TRBV5-1 and TRBJ1-2; D is possibly TRBD1 (6 bases). The CDR3 loop spans 14 amino acids. Germline CDR1 reads SGHRS; CDR2 reads YFSETQ. Trimming took 4 bases from V and 3 from J, leaving 13 bases between them. Drawing the rest from reference TRBV5-1 and TRBJ1-2, the complete variable domain is KAGVTQTPRYLIKTRGQQVTLSCSPISGHRSVSWYQQTPGQGLQFLFEYFSETQRNKGNFPGRFSGRQFSNSRSEMNVSTLELGDSALYLCASSPRGGYYGYTFGSGTRLTVV.

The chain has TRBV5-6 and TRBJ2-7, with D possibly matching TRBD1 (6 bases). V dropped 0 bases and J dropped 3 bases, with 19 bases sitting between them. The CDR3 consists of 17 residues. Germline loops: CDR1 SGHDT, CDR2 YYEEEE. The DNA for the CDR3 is TGTGCCAGCAGCTTGGAAGCCTCCGGGACAACTTACTACGAGCAGTACTTC. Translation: CASSLEASGTTYYEQYF.

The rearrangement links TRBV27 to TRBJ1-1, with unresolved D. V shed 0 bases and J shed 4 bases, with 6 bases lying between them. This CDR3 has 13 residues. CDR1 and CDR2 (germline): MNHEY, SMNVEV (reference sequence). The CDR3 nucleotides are TGTGCCAGCAGTTTATCCCGCCCCACTGAAGCTTTCTTT. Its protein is CASSLSRPTEAFF.

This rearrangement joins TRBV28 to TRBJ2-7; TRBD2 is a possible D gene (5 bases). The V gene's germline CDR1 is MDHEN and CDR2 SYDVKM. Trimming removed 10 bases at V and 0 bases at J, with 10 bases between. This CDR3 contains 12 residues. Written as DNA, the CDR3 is TGTGCCACCAGGAGGAGCTCCTACGAGCAGTACTTC. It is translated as CATRRSSYEQYF.

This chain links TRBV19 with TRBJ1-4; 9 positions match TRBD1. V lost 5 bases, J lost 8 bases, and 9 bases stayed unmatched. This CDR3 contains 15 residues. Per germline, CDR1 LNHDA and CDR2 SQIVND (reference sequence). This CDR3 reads CASSETDRGREKLFF. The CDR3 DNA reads TGTGCCAGTAGTGAGACGGACAGGGGACGGGAAAAACTGTTTTTT.

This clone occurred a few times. The CDR3 loop is CASSPGQGVQPQHF. CDR3 bases: TGTGCCAGCAGCCCGGGACAGGGGGTTCAGCCCCAGCATTTT. This rearrangement joins TRBV19 to TRBJ1-5; 11 positions match TRBD1. The ends lost 9 bases at V and 6 bases at J; junction bases unmatched: 7. Looked up from germline, CDR1 is LNHDA and CDR2 is SQIVND (reference sequence). This CDR3 spans 14 amino acids.

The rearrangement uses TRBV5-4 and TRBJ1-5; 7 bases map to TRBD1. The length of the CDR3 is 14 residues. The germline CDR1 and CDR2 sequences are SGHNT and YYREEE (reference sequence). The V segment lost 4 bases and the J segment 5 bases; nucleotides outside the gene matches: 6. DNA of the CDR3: TGTGCCAGCAGCGTCGGGACAGACGATCAGCCCCAGCATTTT. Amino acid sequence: CASSVGTDDQPQHF.

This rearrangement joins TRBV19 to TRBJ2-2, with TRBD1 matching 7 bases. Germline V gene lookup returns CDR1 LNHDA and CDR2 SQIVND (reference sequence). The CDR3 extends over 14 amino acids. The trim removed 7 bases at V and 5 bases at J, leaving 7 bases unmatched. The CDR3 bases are TGTGCCAGTACCGAGTCACAGGGGACCGGGGAGCTGTTTTTT. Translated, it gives CASTESQGTGELFF.

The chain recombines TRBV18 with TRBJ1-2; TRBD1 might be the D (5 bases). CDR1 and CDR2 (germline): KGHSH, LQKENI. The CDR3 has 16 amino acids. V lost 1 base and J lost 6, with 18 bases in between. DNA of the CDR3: TGTGCCAGCTCACCACTAGGGGTGCAAAATGTGGATGGCTACACCTTC. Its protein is CASSPLGVQNVDGYTF.

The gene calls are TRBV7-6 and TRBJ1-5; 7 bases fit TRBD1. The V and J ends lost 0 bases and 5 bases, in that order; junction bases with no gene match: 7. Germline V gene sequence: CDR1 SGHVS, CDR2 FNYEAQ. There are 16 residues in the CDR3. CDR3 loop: CASSLAPGGRDQPQHF. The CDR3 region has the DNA TGTGCCAGCAGCTTAGCCCCAGGGGGTAGGGATCAGCCCCAGCATTTT.

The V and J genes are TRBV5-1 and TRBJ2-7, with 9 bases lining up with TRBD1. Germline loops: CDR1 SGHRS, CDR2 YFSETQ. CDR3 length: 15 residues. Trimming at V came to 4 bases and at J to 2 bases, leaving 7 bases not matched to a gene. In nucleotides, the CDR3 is TGCGCCAGCAGCAGGGAAACAGGGGGCCCCTACGAGCAGTACTTC. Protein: CASSRETGGPYEQYF.

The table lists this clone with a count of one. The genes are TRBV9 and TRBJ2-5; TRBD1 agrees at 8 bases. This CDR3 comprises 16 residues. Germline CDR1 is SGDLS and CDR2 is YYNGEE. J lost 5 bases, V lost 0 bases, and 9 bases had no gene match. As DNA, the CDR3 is TGTGCCAGCAGCGTAGTCCCAGGGGGCGTTTTGGAGACCCAGTACTTC. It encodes CASSVVPGGVLETQYF.

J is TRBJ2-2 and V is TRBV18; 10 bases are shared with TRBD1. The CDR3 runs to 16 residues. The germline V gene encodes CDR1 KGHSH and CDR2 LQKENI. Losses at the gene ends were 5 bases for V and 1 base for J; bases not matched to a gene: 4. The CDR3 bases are TGTGCCAGCTCATCTCGGACAGGGGGGAACACCGGGGAGCTGTTTTTT. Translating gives CASSSRTGGNTGELFF. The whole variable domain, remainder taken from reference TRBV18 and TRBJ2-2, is NAGVMQNPRHLVRRRGQEARLRCSPMKGHSHVYWYRQLPEEGLKFMVYLQKENIIDESGMPKERFSAEFPKEGPSILRIQQVVRGDSAAYFCASSSRTGGNTGELFFGEGSRLTVL.

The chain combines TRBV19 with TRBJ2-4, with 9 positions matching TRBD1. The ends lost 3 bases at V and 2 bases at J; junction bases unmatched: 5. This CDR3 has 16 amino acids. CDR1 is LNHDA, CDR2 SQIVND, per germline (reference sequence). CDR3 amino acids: CASSIRTGVSKNIQYF. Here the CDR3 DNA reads TGTGCCAGTAGTATCCGGACAGGGGTGTCCAAAAACATTCAGTACTTC.

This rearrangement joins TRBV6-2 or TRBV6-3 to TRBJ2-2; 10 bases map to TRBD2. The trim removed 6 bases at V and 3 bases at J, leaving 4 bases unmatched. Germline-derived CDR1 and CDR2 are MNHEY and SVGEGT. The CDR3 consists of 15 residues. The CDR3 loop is CASSRSGRHTGELFF. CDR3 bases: TGTGCCAGCAGCCGTAGCGGGAGGCACACCGGGGAGCTGTTTTTT.

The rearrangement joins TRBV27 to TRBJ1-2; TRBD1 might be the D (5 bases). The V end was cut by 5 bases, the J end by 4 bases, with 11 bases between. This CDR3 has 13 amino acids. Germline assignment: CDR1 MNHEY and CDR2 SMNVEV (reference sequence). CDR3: CASSLQASYGYTF. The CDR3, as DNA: TGTGCCAGCAGTCTACAGGCTAGCTATGGCTACACCTTC.

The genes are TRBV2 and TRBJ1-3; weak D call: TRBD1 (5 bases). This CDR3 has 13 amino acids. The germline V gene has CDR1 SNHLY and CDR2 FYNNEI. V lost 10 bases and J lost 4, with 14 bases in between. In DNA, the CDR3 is TGTGCCACCCAAGGGGACCTGGGAAACACCATATATTTT. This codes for CATQGDLGNTIYF.

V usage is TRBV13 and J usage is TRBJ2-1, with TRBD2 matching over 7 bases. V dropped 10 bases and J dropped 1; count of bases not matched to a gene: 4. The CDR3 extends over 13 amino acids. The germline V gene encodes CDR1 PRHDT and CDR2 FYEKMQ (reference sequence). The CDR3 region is CATASGSYNEQFF. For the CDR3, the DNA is TGTGCCACGGCTAGCGGTTCCTACAATGAGCAGTTCTTC. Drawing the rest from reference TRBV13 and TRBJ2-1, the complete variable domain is AAGVIQSPRHLIKEKRETATLKCYPIPRHDTVYWYQQGPGQDPQFLISFYEKMQSDKGSIPDRFSAQQFSDYHSELNMSSLELGDSALYFCATASGSYNEQFFGPGTRLTVL.

CDR3 region: CASRPGAFSGNTIYF. CDR3 in DNA: TGTGCCAGCAGGCCAGGGGCTTTCTCTGGAAACACCATATATTTT. The chain carries TRBV6-1 and TRBJ1-3; perhaps TRBD1 as D (6 bases). The germline CDR1 and CDR2 sequences are MNHNS and SASEGT. V shed 6 bases and J shed 0 bases, with 12 bases lying between them. This CDR3 region has 15 residues.

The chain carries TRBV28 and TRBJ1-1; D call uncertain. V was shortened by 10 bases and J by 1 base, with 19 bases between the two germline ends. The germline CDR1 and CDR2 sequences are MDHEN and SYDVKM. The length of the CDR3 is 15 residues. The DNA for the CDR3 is TGTGCCACCCAAGTCCCCGGCAGCTCGAACACTGAAGCTTTCTTT. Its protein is CATQVPGSSNTEAFF.

CDR3 DNA sequence: TGTGCCAGTGCTTCGGGGCCTCATGGCAATCAGCCCCAGCATTTT. Translating it yields CASASGPHGNQPQHF. The V call is TRBV19, the J call TRBJ1-5, with D maybe TRBD1 (5 bases). Per the germline V gene, CDR1 is LNHDA and CDR2 is SQIVND (reference sequence). The ends were cut back, 8 bases at V and 2 bases at J, with 16 bases in the middle. The CDR3 has 15 residues.

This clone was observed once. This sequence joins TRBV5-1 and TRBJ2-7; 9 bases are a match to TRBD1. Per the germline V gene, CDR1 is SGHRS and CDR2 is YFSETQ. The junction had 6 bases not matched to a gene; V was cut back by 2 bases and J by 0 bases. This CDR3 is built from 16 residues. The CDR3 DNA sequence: TGCGCCAGCAGCTTCCCTGGACAGGGGACCTCCTACGAGCAGTACTTC. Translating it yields CASSFPGQGTSYEQYF.

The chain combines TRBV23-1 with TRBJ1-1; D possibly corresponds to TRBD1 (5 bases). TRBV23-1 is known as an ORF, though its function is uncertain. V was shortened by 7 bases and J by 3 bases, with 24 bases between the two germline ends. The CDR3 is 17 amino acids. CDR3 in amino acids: CASIEPGPKKSDTEAFF. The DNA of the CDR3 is TGCGCCAGCATCGAACCGGGACCCAAAAAATCGGACACTGAAGCTTTCTTT.

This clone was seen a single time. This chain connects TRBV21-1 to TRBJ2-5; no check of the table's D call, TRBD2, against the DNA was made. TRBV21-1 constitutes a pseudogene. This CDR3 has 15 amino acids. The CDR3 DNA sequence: TGTGCCAGCAGCAATGGGACTAGCGTTCAAGAGACCCAGTACTTC. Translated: CASSNGTSVQETQYF.

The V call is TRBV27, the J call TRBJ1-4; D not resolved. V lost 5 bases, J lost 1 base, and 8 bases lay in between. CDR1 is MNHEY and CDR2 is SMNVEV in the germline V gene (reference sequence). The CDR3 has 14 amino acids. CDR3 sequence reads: CASSGRQTNEKLFF. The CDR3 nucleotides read TGTGCCAGCAGTGGCAGGCAAACTAATGAAAAACTGTTTTTT.

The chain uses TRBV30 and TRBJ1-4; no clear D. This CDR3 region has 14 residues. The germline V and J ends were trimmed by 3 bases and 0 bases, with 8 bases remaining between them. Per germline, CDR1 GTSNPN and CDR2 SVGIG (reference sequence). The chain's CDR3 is CAWSRVATNEKLFF. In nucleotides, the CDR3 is TGTGCCTGGAGCAGAGTTGCAACTAATGAAAAACTGTTTTTT.

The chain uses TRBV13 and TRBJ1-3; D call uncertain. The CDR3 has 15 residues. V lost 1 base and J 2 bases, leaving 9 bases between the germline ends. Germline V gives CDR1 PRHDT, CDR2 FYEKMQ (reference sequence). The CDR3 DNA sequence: TGTGCCAGCAGCTTAGCCCTTCGACCTGGAAACACCATATATTTT. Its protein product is CASSLALRPGNTIYF.

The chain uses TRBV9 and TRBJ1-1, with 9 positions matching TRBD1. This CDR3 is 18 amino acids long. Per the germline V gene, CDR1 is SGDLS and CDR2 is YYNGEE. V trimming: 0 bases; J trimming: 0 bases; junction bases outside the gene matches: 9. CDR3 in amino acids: CASSVEPIGQGMNTEAFF. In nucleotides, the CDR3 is TGTGCCAGCAGCGTAGAACCCATCGGACAGGGGATGAACACTGAAGCTTTCTTT.

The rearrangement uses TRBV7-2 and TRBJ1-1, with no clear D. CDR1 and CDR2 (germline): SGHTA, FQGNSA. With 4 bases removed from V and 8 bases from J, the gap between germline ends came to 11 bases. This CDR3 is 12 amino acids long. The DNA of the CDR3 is TGTGCCAGCAGCTCTGCCGGGTTGGAAGCTTTCTTT. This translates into CASSSAGLEAFF.

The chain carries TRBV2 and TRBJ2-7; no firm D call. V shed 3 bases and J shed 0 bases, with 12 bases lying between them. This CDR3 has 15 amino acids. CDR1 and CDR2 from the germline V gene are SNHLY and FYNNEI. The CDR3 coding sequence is TGTGCCAGCAGTGAGACGGAGCAGTACTCCTACGAGCAGTACTTC. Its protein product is CASSETEQYSYEQYF.